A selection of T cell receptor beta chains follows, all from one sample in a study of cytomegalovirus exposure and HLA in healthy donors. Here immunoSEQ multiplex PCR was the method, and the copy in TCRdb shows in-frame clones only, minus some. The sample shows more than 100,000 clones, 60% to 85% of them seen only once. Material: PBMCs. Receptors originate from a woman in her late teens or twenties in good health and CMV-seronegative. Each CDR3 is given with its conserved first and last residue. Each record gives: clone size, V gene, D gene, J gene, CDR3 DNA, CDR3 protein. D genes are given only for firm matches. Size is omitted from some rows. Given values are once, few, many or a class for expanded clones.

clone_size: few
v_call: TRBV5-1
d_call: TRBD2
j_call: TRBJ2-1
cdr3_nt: TGCGCCAGCACACCGGGACTAGCGGGAGATGAGCAGTTCTTC
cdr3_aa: CASTPGLAGDEQFF

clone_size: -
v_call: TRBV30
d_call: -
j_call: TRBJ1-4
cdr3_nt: TGTGCCTGGTCTACTGGGGGCAGGGAAAAACTGTTTTTT
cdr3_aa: CAWSTGGREKLFF

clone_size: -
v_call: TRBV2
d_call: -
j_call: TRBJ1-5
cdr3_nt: TGTGCCAGCAGGGACACCAATCAGCCCCAGCATTTT
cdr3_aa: CASRDTNQPQHF

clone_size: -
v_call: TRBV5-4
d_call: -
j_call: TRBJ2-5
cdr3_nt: TGTGCCAGCAGCCTCCGCGGAGCTTGGGAGACCCAGTACTTC
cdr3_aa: CASSLRGAWETQYF

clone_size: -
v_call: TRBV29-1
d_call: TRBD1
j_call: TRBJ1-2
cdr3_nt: TGCAGCGTTGGGGACAGGGGCAGAGATCCTAACTATGGCTACACCTTC
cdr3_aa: CSVGDRGRDPNYGYTF

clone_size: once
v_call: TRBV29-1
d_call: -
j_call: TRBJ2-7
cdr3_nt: TGCAGCGTTAAACAGGGTCCCTCCTACGAGCAGTACTTC
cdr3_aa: CSVKQGPSYEQYF

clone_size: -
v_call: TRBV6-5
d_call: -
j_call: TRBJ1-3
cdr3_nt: TGTGCCAGCAGTTACATAGGGACTGGAGTAGGGAACACCATATATTTT
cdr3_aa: CASSYIGTGVGNTIYF

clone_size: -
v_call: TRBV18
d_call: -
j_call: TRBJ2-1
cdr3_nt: TGTGCCAGCTCACCTGAGTTCGATGAGCAGTTCTTC
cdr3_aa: CASSPEFDEQFF

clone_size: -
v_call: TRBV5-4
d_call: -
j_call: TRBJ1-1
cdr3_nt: TGTGCCAGCAGTATCGAGTCACAGGACACTGAAGCTTTCTTT
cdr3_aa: CASSIESQDTEAFF

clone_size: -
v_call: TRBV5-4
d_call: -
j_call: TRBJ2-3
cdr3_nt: TGTGCCAGCAGCTTGAATTCCCCAGGGGTGGGTCGGGATACGCAGTATTTT
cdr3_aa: CASSLNSPGVGRDTQYF

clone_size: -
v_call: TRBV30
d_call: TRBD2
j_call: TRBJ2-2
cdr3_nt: TGTGCCTGGATACTAGCGGGAGGGCCCGGCACCGGGGAGCTGTTTTTT
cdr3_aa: CAWILAGGPGTGELFF

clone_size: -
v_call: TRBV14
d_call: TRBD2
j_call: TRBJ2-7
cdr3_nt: TGTGCCAGCAGCCAAGAACTAGCGGGGGACGAGCAGTACTTC
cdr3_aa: CASSQELAGDEQYF

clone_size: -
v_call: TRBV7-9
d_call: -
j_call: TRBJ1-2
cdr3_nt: TGTGCCAGCAGCCCCGGGGGTCCGGATCCCTATGGCTACACCTTC
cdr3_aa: CASSPGGPDPYGYTF

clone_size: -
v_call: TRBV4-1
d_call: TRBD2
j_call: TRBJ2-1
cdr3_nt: TGCGCCAGCAGCCCCAACTTAGCGGGAGGCGATGAGCAGTTCTTC
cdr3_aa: CASSPNLAGGDEQFF

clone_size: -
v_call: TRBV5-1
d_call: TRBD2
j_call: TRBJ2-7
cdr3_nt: TGCGCCAGCAGCGCTCTAGCGGGAAGGGGAAACGAGCAGTACTTC
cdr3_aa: CASSALAGRGNEQYF

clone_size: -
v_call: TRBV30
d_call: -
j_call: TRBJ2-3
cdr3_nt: TGTGCCTGGAAACAGGCAGATACGCAGTATTTT
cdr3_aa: CAWKQADTQYF

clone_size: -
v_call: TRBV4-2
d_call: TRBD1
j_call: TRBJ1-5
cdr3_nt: TGTGCCAGCAGCCCCTACCTGGGACAGGGTAATCAGCCCCAGCATTTT
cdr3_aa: CASSPYLGQGNQPQHF

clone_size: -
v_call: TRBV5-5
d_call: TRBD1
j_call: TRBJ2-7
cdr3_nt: TGTGCCAGCAGCCTGGGACAGGAGCGAGGCGAGCAGTACTTC
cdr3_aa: CASSLGQERGEQYF

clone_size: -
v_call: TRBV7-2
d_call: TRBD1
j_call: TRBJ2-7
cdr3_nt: TGTGCCAGCACCAGGGGACAGCAGAACTACGAGCAGTACTTC
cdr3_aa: CASTRGQQNYEQYF

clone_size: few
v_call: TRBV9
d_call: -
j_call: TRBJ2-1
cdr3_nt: TGTGCCAGCAGCGTAGCTGTAGCGGACTCCCTCTACGATGAGCAGTTCTTC
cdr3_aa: CASSVAVADSLYDEQFF

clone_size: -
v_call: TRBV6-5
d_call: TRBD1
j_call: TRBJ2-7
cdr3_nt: TGTGCCAGCACCAAAGGGACAGGCTCCTACGAGCAGTACTTC
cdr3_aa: CASTKGTGSYEQYF

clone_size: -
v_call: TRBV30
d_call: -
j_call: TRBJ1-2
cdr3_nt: TGTGCCTGGAGTGTCGCGGGTAGGGGACTTGGCTACACCTTC
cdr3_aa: CAWSVAGRGLGYTF

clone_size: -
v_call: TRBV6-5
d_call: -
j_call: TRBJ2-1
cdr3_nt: TGTGCCAGCAGTCGACTAGATCCCCCCCAGCTGCAGTTCTTC
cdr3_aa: CASSRLDPPQLQFF

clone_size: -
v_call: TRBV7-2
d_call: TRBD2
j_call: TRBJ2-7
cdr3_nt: TGTGCCAGCAGCTCCAGCGGGATGAGAGGTTACGAGCAGTACTTC
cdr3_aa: CASSSSGMRGYEQYF

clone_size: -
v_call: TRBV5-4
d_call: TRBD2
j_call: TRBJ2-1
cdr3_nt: TGTGCCAGCAGCCACGGGACTAGCTACAATGAGCAGTTCTTC
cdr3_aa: CASSHGTSYNEQFF

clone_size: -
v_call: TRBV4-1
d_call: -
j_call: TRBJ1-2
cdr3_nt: TGCGCCAGCAGCCAAGAGGGGGGACCGACAAGCTATGGCTACACCTTC
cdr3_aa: CASSQEGGPTSYGYTF

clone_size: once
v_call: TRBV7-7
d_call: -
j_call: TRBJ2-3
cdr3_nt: TGTGCCAGCAGCTTAGGGGGAGGCCCAGATACGCAGTATTTT
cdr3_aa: CASSLGGGPDTQYF

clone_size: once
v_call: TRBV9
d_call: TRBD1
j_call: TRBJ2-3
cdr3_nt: TGTGCCAGCAGCCCCTGGACAGGGAGCACAGATACGCAGTATTTT
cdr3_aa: CASSPWTGSTDTQYF

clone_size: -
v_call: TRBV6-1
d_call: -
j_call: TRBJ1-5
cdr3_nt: TGTGCCAGCAGTGACCCGATACAGCAGCCCCAGCATTTT
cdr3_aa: CASSDPIQQPQHF

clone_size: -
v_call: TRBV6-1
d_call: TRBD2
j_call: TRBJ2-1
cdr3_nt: TGTGCCAGCAGATTAGCGGGACTTCACAATGAGCAGTTCTTC
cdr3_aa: CASRLAGLHNEQFF

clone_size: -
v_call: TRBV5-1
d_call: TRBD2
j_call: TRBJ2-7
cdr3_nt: TGCGCCAGCAGCCACCGGGGCGGGAGGGCCCCCAACGAGCAGTACTTC
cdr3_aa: CASSHRGGRAPNEQYF

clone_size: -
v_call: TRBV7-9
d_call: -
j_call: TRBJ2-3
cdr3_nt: TGTGCCAGCAGCCGGGGAGATACGCAGTATTTT
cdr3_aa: CASSRGDTQYF

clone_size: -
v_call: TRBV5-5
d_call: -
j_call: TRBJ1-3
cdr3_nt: TGTGCCAGCAGCTTATCCAGGTCATTCTCTGGAAACACCATATATTTT
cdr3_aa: CASSLSRSFSGNTIYF

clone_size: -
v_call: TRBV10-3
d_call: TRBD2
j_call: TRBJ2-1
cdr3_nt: TGTGCCATCAGTGATAGCGGGAGGGTCAATGAGCAGTTCTTC
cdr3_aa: CAISDSGRVNEQFF

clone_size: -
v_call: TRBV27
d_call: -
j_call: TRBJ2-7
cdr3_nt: TGTGCCAGCAGTTTAGGGACGGGACACTGGTACGAGCAGTACTTC
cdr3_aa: CASSLGTGHWYEQYF

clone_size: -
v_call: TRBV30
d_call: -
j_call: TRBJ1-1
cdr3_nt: TGTGCCTGGAGTGAATATACCGGGGGTGAAGCTTTCTTT
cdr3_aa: CAWSEYTGGEAFF

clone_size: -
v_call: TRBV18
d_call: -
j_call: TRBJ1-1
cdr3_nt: TGTGCCAGCTCACCGGGGCTGCAGAACACTGAAGCTTTCTTT
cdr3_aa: CASSPGLQNTEAFF

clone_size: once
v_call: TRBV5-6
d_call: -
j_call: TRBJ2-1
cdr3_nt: TGTGCCAGCAGCCTCGAGGAGACCTTCTACAATGAGCAGTTCTTC
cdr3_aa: CASSLEETFYNEQFF

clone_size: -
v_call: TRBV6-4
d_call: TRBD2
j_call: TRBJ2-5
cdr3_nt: TGTGCCAGCACGGGGGGAAACCAAGAGACCCAGTACTTC
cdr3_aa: CASTGGNQETQYF

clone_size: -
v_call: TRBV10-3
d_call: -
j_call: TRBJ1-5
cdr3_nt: TGTGCCACCGGGGAGGGGAATCAGCCCCAGCATTTT
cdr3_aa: CATGEGNQPQHF

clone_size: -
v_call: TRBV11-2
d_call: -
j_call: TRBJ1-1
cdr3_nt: TGTGCCAGCAGCTTAGGGACTTCTCGTAACACTGAAGCTTTCTTT
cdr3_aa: CASSLGTSRNTEAFF

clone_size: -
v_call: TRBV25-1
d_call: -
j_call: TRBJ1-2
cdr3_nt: TGTGCCAGCAGCCGAGGGGGATATGGCTACACCTTC
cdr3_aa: CASSRGGYGYTF

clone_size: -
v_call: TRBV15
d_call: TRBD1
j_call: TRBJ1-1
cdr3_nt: TGTGCCACCAGCAGGCGAGCCGTGGACAGGGAAGCTTTCTTT
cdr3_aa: CATSRRAVDREAFF

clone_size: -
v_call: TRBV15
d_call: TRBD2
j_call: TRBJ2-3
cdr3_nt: TGTGCCACCAGCAGAGATGGACTAGCCCTGGCAGATACGCAGTATTTT
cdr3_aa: CATSRDGLALADTQYF

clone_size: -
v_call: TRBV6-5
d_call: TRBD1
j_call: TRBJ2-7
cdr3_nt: TGTGCCAGCAGTTTCCTTGGACAGGGTGTCTTCTACGAGCAGTACTTC
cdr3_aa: CASSFLGQGVFYEQYF

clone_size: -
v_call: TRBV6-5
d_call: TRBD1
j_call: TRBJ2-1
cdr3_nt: TGTGCCAGCAGTTACGGGACAGGGTACTACAATGAGCAGTTCTTC
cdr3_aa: CASSYGTGYYNEQFF

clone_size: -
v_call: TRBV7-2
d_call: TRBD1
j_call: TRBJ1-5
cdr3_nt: TGTGCCAGCAGCTCGGGGACAAGGACAGGGGGCGGTCAGCCCCAGCATTTT
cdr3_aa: CASSSGTRTGGGQPQHF

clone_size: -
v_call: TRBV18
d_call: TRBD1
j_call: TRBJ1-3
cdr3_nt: TGTGCCAGCTCACCAGGGACAGGGCCCGGAAACACCATATATTTT
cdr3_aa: CASSPGTGPGNTIYF

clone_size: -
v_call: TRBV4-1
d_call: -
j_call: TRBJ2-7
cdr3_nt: TGCGCCAGCAGCCAAGTAGGGCAGGGTATCTACGAGCAGTACTTC
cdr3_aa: CASSQVGQGIYEQYF

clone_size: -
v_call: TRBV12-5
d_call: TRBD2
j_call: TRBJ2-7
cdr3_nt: TGTGCTAGTGGTTCCTCTGTAGGACTAGCGGGAGGGAGGGCCTACGAGCAGTACTTC
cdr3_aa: CASGSSVGLAGGRAYEQYF

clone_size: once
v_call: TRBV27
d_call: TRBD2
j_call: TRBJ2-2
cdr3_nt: TGTGCCAGCAGTCGACTAGCGGGAGACGTAACCGGGGAGCTGTTTTTT
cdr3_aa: CASSRLAGDVTGELFF